This T cell receptor (beta chain) was recovered during a study of blood T cell repertoires in COVID-19. Study-level background: Material from acute and convalescent COVID-19 was sourced from the United States, Italy and Spain. Nucleic acid was either cDNA or gDNA, and it came from T cells, B-cell-depleted T cells, or PBMCs.

Per the study methods: The authors estimated nucleated cell counts from reference gene primer amplification. The method was immunoSEQ multiplex PCR; TCRdb's version includes in-frame clones alone and lacks a portion of them. The D gene and trimming were derived from the DNA, and the V and J assignments and clone size from that table. The sample carries about 480,000 clones, 75% to 90% recorded once. The sample comprised peripheral blood. The clonotype comes from a man aged 18 to 29 with COVID-19, enrolled during active disease.

The CDR3 DNA is TGTGCCAGCAGCCCGGAGTGGAACACTGAAGCTTTCTTT. Residues: CASSPEWNTEAFF. The chain employs TRBV2 and TRBJ1-1; no reliable D call. The germline V and J ends were trimmed by 6 bases and 1 base, with 9 bases remaining between them. Germline V gene lookup returns CDR1 SNHLY and CDR2 FYNNEI. The CDR3 contains 13 residues.